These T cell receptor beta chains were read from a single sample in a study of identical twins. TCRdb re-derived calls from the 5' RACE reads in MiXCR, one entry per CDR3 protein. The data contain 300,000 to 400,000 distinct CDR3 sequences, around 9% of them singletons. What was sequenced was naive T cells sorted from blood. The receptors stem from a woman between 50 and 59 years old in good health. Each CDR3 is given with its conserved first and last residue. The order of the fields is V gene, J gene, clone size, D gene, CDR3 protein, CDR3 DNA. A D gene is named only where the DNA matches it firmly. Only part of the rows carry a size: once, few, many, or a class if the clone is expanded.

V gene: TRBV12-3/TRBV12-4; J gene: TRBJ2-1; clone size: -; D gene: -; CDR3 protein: CASTLAGSAEQFF; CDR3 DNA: TGTGCCAGTACCCTCGCCGGGAGCGCTGAGCAGTTCTTC
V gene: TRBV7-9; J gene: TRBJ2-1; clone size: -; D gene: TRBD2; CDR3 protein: CASSLLSITLAGGPNNEQFF; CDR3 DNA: TGTGCCAGCAGCTTATTATCTATTACTCTAGCGGGAGGACCAAACAATGAGCAGTTCTTC
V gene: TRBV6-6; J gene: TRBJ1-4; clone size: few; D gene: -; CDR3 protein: CASTRTHALTNEKLFF; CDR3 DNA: TGTGCCAGCACCCGGACGCACGCGTTAACTAATGAAAAACTGTTTTTT
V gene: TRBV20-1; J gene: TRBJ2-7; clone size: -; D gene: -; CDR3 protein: CSAGGQVGYEQYF; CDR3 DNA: TGCAGTGCCGGTGGGCAAGTTGGGTACGAGCAGTACTTC
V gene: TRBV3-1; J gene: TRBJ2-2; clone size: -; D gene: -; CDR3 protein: CASSGQLASGELFF; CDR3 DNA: TGTGCCAGCAGCGGCCAACTAGCTTCCGGGGAGCTGTTTTTT
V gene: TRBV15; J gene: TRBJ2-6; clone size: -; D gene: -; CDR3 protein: CATSRDLDTASSGANVLTF; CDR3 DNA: TGTGCCACCAGCAGAGATCTGGACACGGCGAGCTCTGGGGCCAACGTCCTGACTTTC
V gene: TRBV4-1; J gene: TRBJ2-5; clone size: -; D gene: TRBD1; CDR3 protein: CASSQVPGTGSETQYF; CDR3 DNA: TGCGCCAGCAGCCAAGTTCCCGGGACAGGCTCAGAGACCCAGTACTTC
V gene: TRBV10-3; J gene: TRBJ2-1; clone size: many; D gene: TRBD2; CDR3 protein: CAISLERESYNEQFF; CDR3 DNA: TGTGCCATCAGTCTTGAGCGGGAGAGCTACAATGAGCAGTTCTTC
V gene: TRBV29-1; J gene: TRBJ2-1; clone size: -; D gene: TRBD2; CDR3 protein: CSVGTSGGINEQFF; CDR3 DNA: TGCAGCGTGGGGACTAGCGGGGGAATCAATGAGCAGTTCTTC
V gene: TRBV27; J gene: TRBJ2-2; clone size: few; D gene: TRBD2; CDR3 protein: CASSLRGVTSGVNTGELFF; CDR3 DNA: TGTGCCAGCAGTTTAAGGGGGGTGACTAGCGGGGTTAACACCGGGGAGCTGTTTTTT
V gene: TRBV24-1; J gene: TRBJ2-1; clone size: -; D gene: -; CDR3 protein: CATSDSGDSYNEQFF; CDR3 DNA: TGTGCCACCAGTGATAGCGGAGACTCCTACAATGAGCAGTTCTTC
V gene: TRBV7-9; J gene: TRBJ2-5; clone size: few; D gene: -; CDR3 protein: CASSFGVIQETQYF; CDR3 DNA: TGTGCCAGCAGCTTCGGGGTAATCCAAGAGACCCAGTACTTC
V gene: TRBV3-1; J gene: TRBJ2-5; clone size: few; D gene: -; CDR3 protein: CASSHFRETQYF; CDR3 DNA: TGTGCCAGCAGCCATTTTCGAGAGACCCAGTACTTC
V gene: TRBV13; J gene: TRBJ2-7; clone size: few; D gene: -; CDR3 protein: CASSLVRYEQYF; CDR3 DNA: TGTGCCAGCAGCTTAGTACGGTACGAGCAGTACTTC
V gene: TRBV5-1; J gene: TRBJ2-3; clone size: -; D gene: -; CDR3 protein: CASSLMPDTDTQYF; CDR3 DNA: TGCGCCAGCAGCTTGATGCCCGACACAGATACGCAGTATTTT
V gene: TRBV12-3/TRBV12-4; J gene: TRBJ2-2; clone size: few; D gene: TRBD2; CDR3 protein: CASSRKLAGGTGELFF; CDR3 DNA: TGTGCCAGCAGTCGCAAACTAGCGGGAGGGACCGGGGAGCTGTTTTTT
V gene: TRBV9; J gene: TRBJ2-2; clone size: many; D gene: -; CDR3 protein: CASSVTRTLNTGELFF; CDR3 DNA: TGTGCCAGCAGCGTCACGCGGACACTGAACACCGGGGAGCTGTTTTTT
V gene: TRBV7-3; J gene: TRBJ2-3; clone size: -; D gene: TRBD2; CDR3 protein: CASRPRGGGTSDHTDTQYF; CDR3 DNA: TGTGCCAGCAGACCACGGGGCGGAGGGACTAGCGATCACACAGATACGCAGTATTTT
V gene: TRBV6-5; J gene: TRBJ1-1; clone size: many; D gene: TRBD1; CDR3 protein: CASSAVGQGVNTEAFF; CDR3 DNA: TGTGCCAGCAGTGCCGTGGGACAGGGGGTTAACACTGAAGCTTTCTTT
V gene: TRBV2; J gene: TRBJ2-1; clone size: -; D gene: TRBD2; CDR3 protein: CASRLAGAQFF; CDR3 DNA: TGTGCCAGCAGACTAGCGGGAGCCCAGTTCTTC
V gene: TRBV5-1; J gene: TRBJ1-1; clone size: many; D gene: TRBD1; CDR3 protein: CASSLRQGARTEAFF; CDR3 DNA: TGCGCCAGCAGCTTGAGGCAGGGGGCGAGGACTGAAGCTTTCTTT
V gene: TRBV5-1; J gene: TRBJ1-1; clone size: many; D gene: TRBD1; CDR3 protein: CASSLGQGSGTEAFF; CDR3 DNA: TGCGCCAGCAGCTTGGGACAGGGATCGGGCACTGAAGCTTTCTTT
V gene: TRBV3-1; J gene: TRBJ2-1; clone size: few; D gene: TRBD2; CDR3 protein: CASSQDQLAGAEQFF; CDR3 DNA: TGTGCCAGCAGCCAAGATCAGCTAGCGGGAGCTGAGCAGTTCTTC
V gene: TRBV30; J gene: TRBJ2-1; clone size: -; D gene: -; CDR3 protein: CAWSQDRSSYNEQFF; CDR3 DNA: TGTGCCTGGAGCCAAGACAGAAGCTCCTACAATGAGCAGTTCTTC
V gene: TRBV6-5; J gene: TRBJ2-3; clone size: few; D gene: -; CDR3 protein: CASRVKMGKADTQYF; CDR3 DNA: TGTGCCAGCAGGGTAAAGATGGGGAAGGCAGATACGCAGTATTTT
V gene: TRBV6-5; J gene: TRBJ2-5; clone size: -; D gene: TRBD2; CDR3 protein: CASSRPSGSRETQYF; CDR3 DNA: TGTGCCAGCAGCCGCCCCAGCGGGAGTAGAGAGACCCAGTACTTC
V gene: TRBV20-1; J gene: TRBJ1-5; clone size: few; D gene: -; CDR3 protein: CSARDPGRPNQPQHF; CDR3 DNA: TGCAGTGCTAGAGACCCCGGCAGGCCCAATCAGCCCCAGCATTTT
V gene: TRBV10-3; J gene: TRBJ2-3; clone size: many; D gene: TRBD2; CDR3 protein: CAISILAGGTDTQYF; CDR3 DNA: TGTGCCATCAGCATTCTAGCGGGAGGCACAGATACGCAGTATTTT
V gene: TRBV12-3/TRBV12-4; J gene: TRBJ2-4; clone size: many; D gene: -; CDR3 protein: CASSFGQAVAKNIQYF; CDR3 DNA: TGTGCCAGCAGTTTTGGACAAGCGGTGGCCAAAAACATTCAGTACTTC
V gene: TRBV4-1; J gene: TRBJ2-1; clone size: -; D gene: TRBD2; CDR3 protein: CATRRVVTSGRDVMDEQFF; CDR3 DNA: TGCGCCACCAGGCGTGTCGTGACTAGCGGGAGAGATGTTATGGATGAGCAGTTCTTC
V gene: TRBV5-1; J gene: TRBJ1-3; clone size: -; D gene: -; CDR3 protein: CASSVASGNTIYF; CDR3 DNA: TGCGCCAGCAGCGTGGCTTCTGGAAACACCATATATTTT
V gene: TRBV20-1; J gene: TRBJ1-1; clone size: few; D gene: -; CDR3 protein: CSASLNLNTEAFF; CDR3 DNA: TGCAGTGCTAGCCTTAACCTGAACACTGAAGCTTTCTTT
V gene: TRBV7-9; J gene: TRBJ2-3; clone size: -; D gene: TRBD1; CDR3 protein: CASSLAPGQGTDTQYF; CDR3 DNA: TGTGCCAGCAGCTTAGCCCCGGGACAGGGGACAGATACGCAGTATTTT
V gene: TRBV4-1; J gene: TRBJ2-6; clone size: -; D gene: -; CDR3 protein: CASSQVTGENNVLTF; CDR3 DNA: TGCGCCAGCAGCCAAGTCACGGGGGAAAACAACGTCCTGACTTTC
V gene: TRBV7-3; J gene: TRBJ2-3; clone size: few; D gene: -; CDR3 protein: CASSSTRTGTDTQYF; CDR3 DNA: TGTGCCAGCAGCTCGACCCGTACAGGCACAGATACGCAGTATTTT
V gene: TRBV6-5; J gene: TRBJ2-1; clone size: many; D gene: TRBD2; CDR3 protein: CATSTAAGGSYNEQFF; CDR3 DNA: TGTGCCACCTCAACCGCAGCGGGAGGCTCCTACAATGAGCAGTTCTTC
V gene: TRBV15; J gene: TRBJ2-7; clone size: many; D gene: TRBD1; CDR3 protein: CATSRSRDRGLEQYF; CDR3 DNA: TGTGCCACCAGCAGAAGCCGGGACAGGGGTCTCGAGCAGTACTTC
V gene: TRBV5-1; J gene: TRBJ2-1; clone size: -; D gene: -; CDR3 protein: CASSDALNEQFF; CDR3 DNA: TGCGCCAGCAGCGACGCCCTCAATGAGCAGTTCTTC
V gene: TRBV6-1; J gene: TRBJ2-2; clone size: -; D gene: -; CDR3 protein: CAGRDQNTGELFF; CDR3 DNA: TGTGCTGGCCGGGATCAGAACACCGGGGAGCTGTTTTTT
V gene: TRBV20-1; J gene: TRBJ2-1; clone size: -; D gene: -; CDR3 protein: CSAAPASGLPNEQFF; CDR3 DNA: TGCAGTGCGGCCCCGGCCAGCGGGCTGCCCAATGAGCAGTTCTTC
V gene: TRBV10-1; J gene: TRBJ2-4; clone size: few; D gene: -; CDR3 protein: CASSAQGTIQYF; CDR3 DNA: TGCGCCAGCAGTGCCCAGGGGACCATTCAGTACTTC
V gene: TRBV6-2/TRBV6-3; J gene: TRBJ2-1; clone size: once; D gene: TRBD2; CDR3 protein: CASSPLILAGVMDEQFF; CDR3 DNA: TGTGCCAGCAGTCCCTTAATATTAGCGGGAGTAATGGATGAGCAGTTCTTC
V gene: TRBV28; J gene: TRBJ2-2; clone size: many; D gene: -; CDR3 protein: CASSLQGPVTGELFF; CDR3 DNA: TGTGCCAGCAGTCTTCAGGGCCCTGTTACCGGGGAGCTGTTTTTT
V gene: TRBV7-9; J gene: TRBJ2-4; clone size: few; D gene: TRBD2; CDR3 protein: CASSLVGRGKNIQYF; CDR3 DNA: TGTGCCAGCAGCTTAGTCGGGAGGGGCAAAAACATTCAGTACTTC
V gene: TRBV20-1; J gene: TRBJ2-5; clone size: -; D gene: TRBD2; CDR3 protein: CSASPSGGSQETQYF; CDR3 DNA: TGCAGTGCTAGTCCCAGCGGGGGGAGTCAAGAGACCCAGTACTTC
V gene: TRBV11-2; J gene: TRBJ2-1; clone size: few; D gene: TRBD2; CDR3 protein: CASSGLAGGGFEQFF; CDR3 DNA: TGTGCCAGCAGCGGACTAGCGGGAGGGGGCTTTGAGCAGTTCTTC
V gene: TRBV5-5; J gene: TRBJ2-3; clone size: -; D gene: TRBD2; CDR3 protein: CASLSAGGVDTQYF; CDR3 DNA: TGTGCCAGCCTTTCTGCGGGAGGGGTAGATACGCAGTATTTT
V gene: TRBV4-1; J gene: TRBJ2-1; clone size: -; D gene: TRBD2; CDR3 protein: CASTQRLAGWANEQFF; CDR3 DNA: TGCGCCAGCACCCAAAGACTAGCGGGCTGGGCGAATGAGCAGTTCTTC
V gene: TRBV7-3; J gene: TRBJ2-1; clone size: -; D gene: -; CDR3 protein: CASSAGQRTEQFF; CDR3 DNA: TGTGCCAGCAGCGCGGGACAGAGAACTGAGCAGTTCTTC
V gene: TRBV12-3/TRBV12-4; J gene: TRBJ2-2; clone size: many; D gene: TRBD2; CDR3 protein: CASSWASGRVGELFF; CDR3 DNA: TGTGCCAGCAGTTGGGCTAGCGGGAGAGTCGGGGAGCTGTTTTTT
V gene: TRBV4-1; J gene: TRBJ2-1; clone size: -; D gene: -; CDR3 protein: CASSQPSRGPYNEQFF; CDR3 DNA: TGCGCCAGCAGCCAACCCAGTCGGGGGCCCTACAATGAGCAGTTCTTC
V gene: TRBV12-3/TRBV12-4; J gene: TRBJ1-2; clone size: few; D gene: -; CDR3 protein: CASSSTGLGGYTF; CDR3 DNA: TGTGCCAGCAGTTCAACGGGTCTTGGTGGCTACACCTTC
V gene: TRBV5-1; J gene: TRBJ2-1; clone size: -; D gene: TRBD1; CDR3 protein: CASSPRTGAVNEQFF; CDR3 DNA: TGCGCCAGCAGCCCCCGGACAGGGGCGGTCAATGAGCAGTTCTTC